The entry below gives a single T cell receptor beta chain sequence along with its context. The antigen is unknown. Using a J-beta primer mix together with a sample-barcoded 5' primer, a second PCR was run for roughly 7 to 11 cycles. Unique molecular identifiers of 12 random nucleotides labeled each cDNA. TCRdb re-analysed the 5' RACE reads in MiXCR, keeping a single row per CDR3 protein. Altogether approximately 940,000 distinct CDR3 sequences are present, 40% to 60% being singletons, with the ten largest covering about an eighth. Per germline, CDR1 DFQATT and CDR2 SNEGSKA (reference sequence). V gave up 2 bases and J gave up 8 bases, with 10 bases separating them. This CDR3 has 13 residues. The sample originates from a study of blood T cells in healthy people across ages. Findings and caveats of the study: Changes seen in expanded clonotypes were possibly confounded by donor CMV status left unknown. PBMCs left unsorted prevented a conclusive naive versus antigen-experienced comparison.

Healthy Russian Caucasian donors spanned ages about 6 to 100 years. The chain couples TRBV20-1 to TRBJ1-6; a possible D gene is TRBD1 (5 bases). The sample taken for sequencing was blood. This clonotype was obtained from a man aged 30 to 45 in good health. As DNA, the CDR3 is TGCAGTGCTAGACTGGGAGGGGATTCACCCCTCCACTTT. Its protein is CSARLGGDSPLHF.